One T cell receptor (beta chain) is described in this entry. The data were taken from a study of regulatory T cells in long-lasting Graves disease. CDR3 regions were amplified by Arm-PCR using iRepertoire HTBI primers to build TCR beta libraries. One entry per CDR3 protein, called by TCRdb with MiXCR from the multiplex PCR reads. The sample has 350,000 to 500,000 distinct CDR3 sequences; around 15% are singletons. Time point specified: newly diagnosed GD, antithyroid drugs for less than 3 months. RNA isolated from PBMCs was used to make the TCR library. Germline CDR1 and CDR2: SGHTA and FQGNSA. This CDR3 contains 14 residues. V was pared by 1 base and J by 7 bases, with 1 base of the junction left unmatched. The sample also formed part of further work on T cells in Graves' hyperthyroidism and ophthalmopathy.

The origin of this receptor is a woman aged 18-35 years with Graves disease. The chain joins TRBV7-2 to TRBJ2-3; TRBD2 matches 11 bases. The material sequenced was peripheral blood mononuclear cells (PBMCs), taken at new diagnosis, from a patient treated with antithyroid drugs. As DNA, the CDR3 is TGTGCCAGCAGCTTAGTAGCGGGAGGGTATACGCAGTATTTT. This encodes CASSLVAGGYTQYF.